The clone carrying this T cell receptor beta chain is termed medium-sized. Its antigen remains unknown. Live CD3+CD8+TCRalphabeta+ cells were sorted into four subsets by PD-1 and/or TIGIT. These data belong to a study of circulating CD8 cells and anti-PD-1 response in melanoma. For the study at large: Complete or partial response defined responders; stable or progressive disease, non-responders. Findings of the study overall: Expanded sorted subsets were checked for tumor reactivity using peptides. Diversity ranked highest in DNEG and lowest in TIGIT subsets. Most experiments lacked replicates.

TCR libraries were prepared from roughly 14 ng of total RNA with the QIAseq Immune Repertoire TCR panel. TCRdb independently ran MiXCR on the reads; one entry per CDR3 protein. The data hold some 420 distinct CDR3 sequences, with under 7.5% observed a single time. With V trimmed by 2 bases and J by 4 bases, 3 bases remained unmatched. CDR1 and CDR2 from the germline V gene are MGHRA and YSYEKL. The CDR3 length is 15 residues. The sample consisted of CD8+ T cells from PBMCs, taken at baseline or after one month of anti-PD-1 therapy (not recorded which). The TCR originated in a human donor with melanoma. The J gene is TRBJ2-2, the V gene TRBV4-1; 8 nucleotides align to TRBD2. DNA of the CDR3: TGCGCCAGCAGCCAAAGCGGGAGTGGCACCGGGGAGCTGTTTTTT. This translates into CASSQSGSGTGELFF.